The 16 T cell receptor beta chains in this list originate from one sample, sequenced in a study of sequential checkpoint blockade in melanoma. The method was immunoSEQ multiplex PCR; TCRdb's version includes in-frame clones alone and lacks a portion of them. The table records around 37,000 clones, 32% of them present only once. Stated treatment: randomized to nivolumab then ipilimumab (arm A) or the reverse (arm B). Sequencing was performed on tumor tissue (inferred from file names), taken from a patient given nivolumab and ipilimumab in sequence. These receptors were obtained from a human donor with melanoma.

The chain has TRBV28 and TRBJ2-3, with D maybe TRBD1 (7 bases). The CDR3 loop spans 17 amino acids. V lost 3 bases to trimming and J lost 5 bases, with 21 bases between them. CDR1 and CDR2 (germline): MDHEN, SYDVKM. CDR3 sequence (DNA): TGTGCCAGCAGTTTCCGAGCCGGGGGCAGGGGGTTAGATACGCAGTATTTT. Translating gives CASSFRAGGRGLDTQYF.

There are a few counts of this clone. The V gene is TRBV19, the J gene TRBJ1-5; D is possibly TRBD1 (5 bases). V lost 5 bases and J lost 0, with 8 bases in between. The germline V gene encodes CDR1 LNHDA and CDR2 SQIVND (reference sequence). CDR3 length equals 14 residues. The CDR3 region is CASSLGDSNQPQHF. The CDR3 nucleotides are TGTGCCAGTAGTTTGGGGGATAGCAATCAGCCCCAGCATTTT.

This chain uses TRBV29-1 with TRBJ2-3, with a tentative D call TRBD1 (6 bases). Germline V lookup: CDR1 SQVTM, CDR2 ANQGSEA. This CDR3 is 13 amino acids long. Trimming pared 7 bases from V and 2 bases from J, leaving 13 bases between. As DNA, the CDR3 is TGCAGCGAAGCACAGGGCAACACAGATACGCAGTATTTT. Translating it yields CSEAQGNTDTQYF.

The table lists this clone with a few counts. This sequence joins TRBV7-1 and TRBJ1-1, with no clear D. TRBV7-1 is filed as an ORF, its function uncertain. The CDR3 is 13 residues long. V lost 5 bases and J lost 2, with 9 bases in between. Here the CDR3 reads CASSPDVNTEAFF. CDR3 coding DNA: TGTGCCAGCAGCCCGGACGTTAACACTGAAGCTTTCTTT.

The chain employs TRBV14 and TRBJ1-1, with TRBD1 matching over 8 bases. CDR1 and CDR2 (germline): SGHDN, FVKESK. The CDR3 is 13 residues long. Unmatched junction bases numbered 3, after V lost 2 bases and J lost 7 bases. The CDR3 here is CASSQYGQGEAFF. CDR3 nucleotides: TGTGCCAGCAGCCAATACGGACAGGGTGAAGCTTTCTTT.

This clone was seen only a few times. J is TRBJ1-1 and V is TRBV6-8; D is ambiguous. Trimming cost V 0 bases and J 1 base, with 6 bases left between them. Germline V lookup: CDR1 MNHGY, CDR2 SAAAGT. The CDR3 has 14 residues. The DNA for the CDR3 is TGTGCCAGCAGTTACTCTGGCGGGAACACTGAAGCTTTCTTT. It yields the protein CASSYSGGNTEAFF.

This clone showed up just a few times. The chain carries TRBV6-7 and TRBJ2-3; the D gene is possibly TRBD1 (6 bases). TRBV6-7 is given ORF status, its function remaining uncertain. CDR3 length equals 15 residues. With 2 bases removed from V and 4 bases from J, the gap between germline ends came to 13 bases. Here the CDR3 reads CASSYGQGQSDTQYF. For the CDR3, the DNA is TGTGCCAGCAGTTACGGTCAGGGGCAATCAGATACGCAGTATTTT.

V and J are TRBV28 and TRBJ2-2; TRBD1 might be the D (8 bases). The V end lost 8 bases, the J end lost 1 base, and 17 bases lay between the germline ends. The CDR3 runs to 16 residues. From germline, CDR1 is MDHEN and CDR2 SYDVKM. As DNA, the CDR3 is TGTGCCAGCGTACAGGGGGGGCGGCAGAACACCGGGGAGCTGTTTTTT. Its protein is CASVQGGRQNTGELFF.

The chain couples TRBV19 to TRBJ1-3; D may be TRBD1 (5 bases). Germline V gives CDR1 LNHDA, CDR2 SQIVND (reference sequence). CDR3 length: 17 amino acids. Trimming cost V 3 bases and J 0 bases, with 15 bases left between them. The CDR3 sequence: CASSMGGTQTSGNTIYF. CDR3 in DNA: TGTGCCAGTAGTATGGGAGGGACTCAAACCTCTGGAAACACCATATATTTT.

The sample holds many counts of this clone. The chain has TRBV11-3 and TRBJ2-2; 7 bases are a match to TRBD1. Germline V lookup: CDR1 SGHNT, CDR2 YENEEA. The CDR3 is 16 amino acids. V was pared by 5 bases and J by 4 bases, with 10 bases of the junction left unmatched. In nucleotides, the CDR3 is TGTGCCAGCAGCCCCCTGACAGGGACCTTCACCGGGGAGCTGTTTTTT. It is translated as CASSPLTGTFTGELFF.

This rearrangement joins TRBV19 to TRBJ2-7, with D possibly matching TRBD1 (6 bases). The V and J ends lost 2 bases and 5 bases respectively, with 16 bases between them. The CDR3 loop spans 15 amino acids. The V gene's germline CDR1 is LNHDA and CDR2 SQIVND (reference sequence). The CDR3 region is CASSIIQGTVHEQYF. CDR3 coding DNA: TGTGCCAGTAGTATAATACAGGGTACGGTCCACGAGCAGTACTTC.

The J gene is TRBJ1-1, the V gene TRBV18, with D unclear. Germline V gene sequence: CDR1 KGHSH, CDR2 LQKENI. The germline V and J ends were trimmed by 3 bases and 6 bases, with 17 bases remaining between them. The CDR3 extends over 15 amino acids. DNA of the CDR3: TGTGCCAGCTCACCGCTACCGGGTCCTGAGGCTGAAGCTTTCTTT. Amino acids: CASSPLPGPEAEAFF.

Many counts were recorded for this clone. The chain carries TRBV7-5 and TRBJ2-2; the table names TRBD2, a call not compared with the DNA. TRBV7-5 is deemed a pseudogene. The CDR3 extends over 15 amino acids. The CDR3 spells CASSSSGRFTGELFF. As DNA, the CDR3 is TGTGCCAGCAGTTCAAGCGGGAGGTTCACCGGGGAGCTGTTTTTT.

The rearrangement links TRBV19 to TRBJ1-1; 8 bases are shared with TRBD1. Germline V gene sequence: CDR1 LNHDA, CDR2 SQIVND (reference sequence). This CDR3 has 14 amino acids. V lost 2 bases and J lost 2; bases outside the gene matches: 1. CDR3 amino acids: CASSIQGANTEAFF. CDR3 nucleotide sequence: TGTGCCAGTAGTATACAGGGGGCCAACACTGAAGCTTTCTTT.

The gene calls are TRBV5-1 and TRBJ2-3; 15 bases fit TRBD2. The junction had 15 bases not matched to a gene; V was cut back by 2 bases and J by 2 bases. CDR1 and CDR2 from the germline V gene are SGHRS and YFSETQ. This CDR3 spans 21 amino acids. The CDR3 is CASSFPGGAGLAGGVTDTQYF. The CDR3 region has the DNA TGCGCCAGCAGCTTCCCCGGGGGCGCAGGACTAGCGGGAGGGGTCACAGATACGCAGTATTTT.

The V call is TRBV18, the J call TRBJ2-2, with 8 nucleotides matching TRBD1. Germline V gene sequence: CDR1 KGHSH, CDR2 LQKENI. The CDR3 runs 14 residues. Germline trimming cut 4 bases from V and 3 bases from J; bases unmatched to any gene: 1. The CDR3 is CASSRGQDTGELFF. The CDR3 region has the DNA TGTGCCAGCTCACGGGGACAGGACACCGGGGAGCTGTTTTTT.